The clone carrying this T cell receptor (beta chain) showed up many times. Trimming cost V 2 bases and J 4 bases, with 8 bases left between them. This CDR3 has 14 residues. The germline V gene has CDR1 MNHEY and CDR2 SMNVEV (reference sequence). The TCRbeta library incorporated unique molecular identifiers. One entry per CDR3 protein, called by TCRdb with MiXCR from the PCR reads. The table lists hundreds of thousands of distinct CDR3 sequences, roughly 7.7% of them singletons. The sample comes from a study of T-cell reconstitution after alpha-beta-depleted transplantation in children. The sequence came from a male patient younger than 18 who had a stem cell transplant for acute lymphoblastic leukemia, so the T cells may come from the graft donor. Sequences were derived from PBMCs, mostly from graft donor cells, sampled 180 days after TCRalphabeta/CD19-depleted stem cell transplant. This chain connects TRBV27 to TRBJ1-4; tentatively, D is TRBD1 (5 bases). As DNA, the CDR3 is TGTGCCAGCAGTTTAAGGAGGGGTAATGAAAAACTGTTTTTT. Residues: CASSLRRGNEKLFF.